The rows below give T cell receptor beta chains drawn from one sample of a study of TIL therapy for anti-PD-1-resistant metastatic lung cancer. The assay was immunoSEQ multiplex PCR, and TCRdb's table has in-frame clones only and misses some. This table holds more than 55,000 clones, approximately 75% found once. This specimen consisted of blood, obtained at baseline. These receptor sequences come from a person between 30 and 79 years old with non-small cell lung cancer. Both conserved end residues are part of each CDR3. A D gene is named only where the DNA matches it firmly. Some rows mark clone size as missing; the rest say once, few, many or name a class of expanded clone.

D	V	size	J	CDR3	DNA
TRBD1	TRBV5-6	few	TRBJ1-5	CASSLLGQGPNQPQHF	TGTGCCAGCAGCTTGCTGGGACAGGGGCCCAATCAGCCCCAGCATTTT
TRBD1	TRBV18	-	TRBJ2-7	CASSPKQGVSYEQYF	TGTGCCAGCTCACCAAAACAGGGGGTCTCCTACGAGCAGTACTTC
-	TRBV3-1/TRBV3-2	-	TRBJ2-2	CASSQAANTGELFF	TGTGCCAGCAGCCAAGCCGCGAACACCGGGGAGCTGTTTTTT
-	TRBV11-2	-	TRBJ2-5	CASSRQGGRETQYF	TGTGCCAGCAGCCGGCAGGGGGGCCGAGAGACCCAGTACTTC
-	TRBV18	once	TRBJ1-5	CASSPSTNSNQPQHF	TGTGCCAGCTCACCTAGCACCAATAGCAATCAGCCCCAGCATTTT
-	TRBV6-2/TRBV6-3	-	TRBJ2-3	CASSSTIDTQYF	TGTGCCAGCAGTTCTACAATAGATACGCAGTATTTT
-	TRBV7-3	-	TRBJ2-1	CASSWSSGVYNEQFF	TGTGCCAGCAGCTGGAGTAGCGGAGTTTACAATGAGCAGTTCTTC
TRBD2	TRBV7-2	once	TRBJ2-2	CASNRDYSNTGELFF	TGTGCCAGCAACCGGGACTATTCGAACACCGGGGAGCTGTTTTTT
-	TRBV4-3	-	TRBJ2-3	CASSQEDSHTDTQYF	TGCGCCAGCAGCCAAGAGGACAGCCACACAGATACGCAGTATTTT
TRBD2	TRBV7-2	-	TRBJ2-1	CASSVGGKSSYNEQFF	TGTGCCAGCAGCGTGGGGGGGAAGAGCTCCTACAATGAGCAGTTCTTC
TRBD1	TRBV9	-	TRBJ1-2	CASSVGQGAPYGYTF	TGTGCCAGCAGCGTTGGACAGGGGGCCCCTTATGGCTACACCTTC
TRBD2	TRBV29-1	once	TRBJ2-2	CSVTGRAGGRLGELFF	TGCAGCGTCACGGGGAGAGCGGGGGGGCGACTCGGGGAGCTGTTTTTT
-	TRBV28	-	TRBJ1-1	CASSLTQLEAFF	TGTGCCAGCAGCCTCACGCAACTTGAAGCTTTCTTT
-	TRBV7-3	-	TRBJ2-1	CASSLGVGGQLYNEQFF	TGTGCCAGCAGCTTAGGAGTCGGGGGACAGCTCTACAATGAGCAGTTCTTC
TRBD2	TRBV5-6	-	TRBJ2-5	CASSFWTGLAMTQYF	TGTGCCAGCAGCTTCTGGACAGGACTAGCGATGACCCAGTACTTC
TRBD2	TRBV30	-	TRBJ2-3	CAGVKQAGAPDTQYF	TGTGCCGGAGTAAAACAAGCGGGAGCCCCAGATACGCAGTATTTT
TRBD1	TRBV6-5	-	TRBJ1-2	CASSYTTGGFYGYTF	TGTGCCAGCAGTTACACGACAGGGGGCTTCTATGGCTACACCTTC
-	TRBV4-1	-	TRBJ2-2	CASSQVRGIRSTGELFF	TGCGCCAGCAGCCAAGTTAGGGGGATCCGTAGCACCGGGGAGCTGTTTTTT
-	TRBV9	once	TRBJ2-1	CASSVGFGEQFF	TGTGCCAGCAGCGTAGGGTTCGGTGAGCAGTTCTTC
-	TRBV28	few	TRBJ1-5	CASSLGARQPQHF	TGTGCCAGCAGTTTAGGGGCGAGACAGCCCCAGCATTTT
TRBD2	TRBV5-1	-	TRBJ2-3	CANSSDNRWEGLTDTQYF	TGCGCCAACAGCTCAGACAATAGGTGGGAGGGCCTCACAGATACGCAGTATTTT
-	TRBV7-2	-	TRBJ1-4	CASSPPDSSGLREKLFF	TGTGCCAGCAGCCCCCCGGACAGCTCGGGTCTTCGAGAAAAACTGTTTTTT
TRBD2	TRBV6-2/TRBV6-3	-	TRBJ2-1	CASSYSGASYNEQFF	TGTGCCAGCAGTTACAGCGGGGCCTCCTACAATGAGCAGTTCTTC
TRBD2	TRBV15	-	TRBJ2-7	CATSRRGAYEQYF	TGTGCCACCAGCAGACGGGGGGCCTACGAGCAGTACTTC
TRBD1	TRBV6-2/TRBV6-3	-	TRBJ1-5	CASRYGTGTGNQPQHF	TGTGCCAGCAGGTACGGGACAGGGACCGGCAATCAGCCCCAGCATTTT
-	TRBV5-4	-	TRBJ2-1	CASSLGPQGPGNEQFF	TGTGCCAGCAGCTTGGGGCCCCAGGGTCCGGGTAATGAGCAGTTCTTC
TRBD1	TRBV2	once	TRBJ1-5	CASSWTGLNQPQHF	TGTGCCAGTAGTTGGACAGGCCTCAATCAGCCCCAGCATTTT
-	TRBV4-3	-	TRBJ1-1	CASSQDQRGLAFF	TGCGCCAGCAGCCAAGATCAGAGAGGGCTGGCTTTCTTT